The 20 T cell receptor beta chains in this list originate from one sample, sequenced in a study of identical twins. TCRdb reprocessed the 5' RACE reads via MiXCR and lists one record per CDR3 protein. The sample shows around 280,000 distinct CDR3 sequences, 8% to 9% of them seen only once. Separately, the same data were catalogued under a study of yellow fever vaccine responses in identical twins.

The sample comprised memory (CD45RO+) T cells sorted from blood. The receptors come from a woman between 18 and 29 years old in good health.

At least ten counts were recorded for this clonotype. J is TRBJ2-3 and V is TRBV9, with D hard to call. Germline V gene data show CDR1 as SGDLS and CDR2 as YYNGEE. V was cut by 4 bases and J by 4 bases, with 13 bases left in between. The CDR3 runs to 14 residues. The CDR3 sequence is CASSPHGSSDTQYF. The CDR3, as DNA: TGTGCCAGCAGCCCCCATGGGTCATCAGATACGCAGTATTTT.

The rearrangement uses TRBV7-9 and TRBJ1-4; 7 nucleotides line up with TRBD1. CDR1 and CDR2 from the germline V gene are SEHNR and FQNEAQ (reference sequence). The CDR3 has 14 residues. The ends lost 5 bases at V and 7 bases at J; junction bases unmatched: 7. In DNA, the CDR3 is TGTGCCAGCAGCCCTCAGGGGGTCGGTGAAAAACTGTTTTTT. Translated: CASSPQGVGEKLFF.

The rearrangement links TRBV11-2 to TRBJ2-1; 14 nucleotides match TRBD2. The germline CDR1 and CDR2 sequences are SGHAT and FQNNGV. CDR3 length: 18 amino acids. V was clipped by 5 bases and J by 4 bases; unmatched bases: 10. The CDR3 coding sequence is TGTGCCAGCAGCATGACCGGGACTAGCGGGAGAGTATACAATGAGCAGTTCTTC. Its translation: CASSMTGTSGRVYNEQFF.

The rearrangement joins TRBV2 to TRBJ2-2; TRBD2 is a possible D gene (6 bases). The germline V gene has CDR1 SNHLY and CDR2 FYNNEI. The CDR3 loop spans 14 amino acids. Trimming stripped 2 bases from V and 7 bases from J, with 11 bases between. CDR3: CASSERLGGGELFF. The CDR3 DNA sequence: TGTGCCAGCAGTGAACGGTTGGGGGGCGGGGAGCTGTTTTTT.

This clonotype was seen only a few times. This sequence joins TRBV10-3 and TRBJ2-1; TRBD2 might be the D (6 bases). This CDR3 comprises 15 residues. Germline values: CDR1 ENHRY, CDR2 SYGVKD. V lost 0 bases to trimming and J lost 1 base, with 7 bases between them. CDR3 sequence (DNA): TGTGCCATCAGTGAGTCGGGGGGTTCCTACAATGAGCAGTTCTTC. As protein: CAISESGGSYNEQFF.

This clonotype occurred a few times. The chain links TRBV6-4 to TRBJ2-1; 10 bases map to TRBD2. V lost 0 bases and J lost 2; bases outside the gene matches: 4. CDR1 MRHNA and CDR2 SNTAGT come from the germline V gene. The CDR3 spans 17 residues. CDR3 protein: CASSDSGAGGPYNEQFF. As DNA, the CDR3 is TGTGCCAGCAGTGACTCGGGAGCGGGAGGGCCCTACAATGAGCAGTTCTTC.

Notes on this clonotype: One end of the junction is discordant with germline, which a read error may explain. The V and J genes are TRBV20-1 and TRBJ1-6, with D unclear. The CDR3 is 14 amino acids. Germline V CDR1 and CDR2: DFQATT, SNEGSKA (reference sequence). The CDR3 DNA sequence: TGCAGCGCTAGAGGTGGCAGTGAAAGCCGGCCCCTCCACTTT. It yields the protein CSARGGSESRPLHF.

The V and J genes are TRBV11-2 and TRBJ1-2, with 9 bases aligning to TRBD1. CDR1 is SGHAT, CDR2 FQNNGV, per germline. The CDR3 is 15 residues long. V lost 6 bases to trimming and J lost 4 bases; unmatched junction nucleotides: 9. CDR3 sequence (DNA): TGTGCCAGCAGTCCCGGGGACAGGGTGATCTATGGCTACACCTTC. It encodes CASSPGDRVIYGYTF.

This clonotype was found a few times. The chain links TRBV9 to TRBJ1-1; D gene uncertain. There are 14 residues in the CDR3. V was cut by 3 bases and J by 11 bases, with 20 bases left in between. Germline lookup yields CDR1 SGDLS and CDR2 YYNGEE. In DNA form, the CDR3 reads TGTGCCAGCAGCGCCTTTGGCGTAGAGAGGATGGCTTTCTTT. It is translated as CASSAFGVERMAFF. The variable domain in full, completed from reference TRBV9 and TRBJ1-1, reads DSGVTQTPKHLITATGQRVTLRCSPRSGDLSVYWYQQSLDQGLQFLIQYYNGEERAKGNILERFSAQQFPDLHSELNLSSLELGDSALYFCASSAFGVERMAFFGQGTRLTVV.

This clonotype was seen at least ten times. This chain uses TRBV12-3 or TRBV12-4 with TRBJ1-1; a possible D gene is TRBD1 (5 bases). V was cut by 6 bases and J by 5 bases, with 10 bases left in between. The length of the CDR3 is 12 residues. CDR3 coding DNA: TGTGCCAGCAGGACAGTTTGGACTGAAGCTTTCTTT. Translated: CASRTVWTEAFF.

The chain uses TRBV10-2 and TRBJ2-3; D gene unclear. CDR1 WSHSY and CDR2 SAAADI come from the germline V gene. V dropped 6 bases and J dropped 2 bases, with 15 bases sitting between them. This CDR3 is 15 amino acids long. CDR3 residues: CASSPTSVNTDTQYF. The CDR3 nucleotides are TGCGCCAGCAGCCCGACGTCCGTAAACACAGATACGCAGTATTTT.

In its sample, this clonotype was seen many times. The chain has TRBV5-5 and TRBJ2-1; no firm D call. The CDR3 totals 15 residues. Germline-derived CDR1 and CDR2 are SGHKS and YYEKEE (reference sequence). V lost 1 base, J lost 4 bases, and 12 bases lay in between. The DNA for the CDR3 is TGTGCCAGCAGCTTGACGGGCGTTGAGTACAATGAGCAGTTCTTC. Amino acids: CASSLTGVEYNEQFF. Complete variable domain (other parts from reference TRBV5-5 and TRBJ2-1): DAGVTQSPTHLIKTRGQQVTLRCSPISGHKSVSWYQQVLGQGPQFIFQYYEKEERGRGNFPDRFSARQFPNYSSELNVNALLLGDSALYLCASSLTGVEYNEQFFGPGTRLTVL.

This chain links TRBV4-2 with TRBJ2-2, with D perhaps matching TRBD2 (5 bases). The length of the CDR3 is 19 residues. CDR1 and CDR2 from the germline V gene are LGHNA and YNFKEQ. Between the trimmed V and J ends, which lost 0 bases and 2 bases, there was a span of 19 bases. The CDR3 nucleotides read TGTGCCAGCAGCCAAGATTGGACTGCGGGCTATCGTAACACCGGGGAGCTGTTTTTT. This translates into CASSQDWTAGYRNTGELFF.

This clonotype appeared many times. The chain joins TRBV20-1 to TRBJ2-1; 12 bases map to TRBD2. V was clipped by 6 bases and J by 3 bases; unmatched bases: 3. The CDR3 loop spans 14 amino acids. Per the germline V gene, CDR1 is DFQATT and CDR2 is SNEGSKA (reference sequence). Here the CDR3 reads CSARTSGNYNEQFF. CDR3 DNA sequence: TGCAGTGCCCGGACTAGCGGGAACTACAATGAGCAGTTCTTC.

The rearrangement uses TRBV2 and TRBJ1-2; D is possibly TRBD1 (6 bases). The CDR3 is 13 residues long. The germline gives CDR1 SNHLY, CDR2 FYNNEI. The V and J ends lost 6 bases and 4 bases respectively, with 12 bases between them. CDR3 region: CASRSQGGYGYTF. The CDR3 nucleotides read TGTGCCAGCAGATCACAGGGTGGCTATGGCTACACCTTC.

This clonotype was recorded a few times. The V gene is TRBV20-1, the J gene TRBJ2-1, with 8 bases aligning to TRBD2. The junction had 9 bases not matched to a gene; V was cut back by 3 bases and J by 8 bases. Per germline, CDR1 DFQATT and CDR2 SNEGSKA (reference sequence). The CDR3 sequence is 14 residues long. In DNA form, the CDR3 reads TGCAGTGCTAGTGTGGGACTAGGATACGATGAGCAGTTCTTC. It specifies CSASVGLGYDEQFF.

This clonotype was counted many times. In nucleotides, the CDR3 is TGCGCCAGCAGTAACCAGGTCGCGAACACCGGGGAGCTGTTTTTT. Translating it yields CASSNQVANTGELFF. The chain couples TRBV5-1 to TRBJ2-2, with no clear D. The germline CDR1 and CDR2 sequences are SGHRS and YFSETQ. The CDR3 has 15 amino acids. V was clipped by 5 bases and J by 0 bases, with 11 bases between them. The variable domain in full, with the rest retrieved from reference TRBV5-1 and TRBJ2-2, is KAGVTQTPRYLIKTRGQQVTLSCSPISGHRSVSWYQQTPGQGLQFLFEYFSETQRNKGNFPGRFSGRQFSNSRSEMNVSTLELGDSALYLCASSNQVANTGELFFGEGSRLTVL.

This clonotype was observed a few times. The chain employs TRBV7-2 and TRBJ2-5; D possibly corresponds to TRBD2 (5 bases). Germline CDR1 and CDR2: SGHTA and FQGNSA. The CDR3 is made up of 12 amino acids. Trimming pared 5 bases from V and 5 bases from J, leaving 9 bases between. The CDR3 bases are TGTGCCAGCAGCGAAACTAGGGAGACCCAGTACTTC. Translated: CASSETRETQYF.

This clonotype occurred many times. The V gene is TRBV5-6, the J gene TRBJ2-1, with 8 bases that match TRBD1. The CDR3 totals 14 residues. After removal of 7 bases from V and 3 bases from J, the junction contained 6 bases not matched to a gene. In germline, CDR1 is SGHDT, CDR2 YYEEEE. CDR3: CASGRDRIYNEQFF. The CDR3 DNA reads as TGTGCCAGCGGCAGGGACAGGATCTACAATGAGCAGTTCTTC.

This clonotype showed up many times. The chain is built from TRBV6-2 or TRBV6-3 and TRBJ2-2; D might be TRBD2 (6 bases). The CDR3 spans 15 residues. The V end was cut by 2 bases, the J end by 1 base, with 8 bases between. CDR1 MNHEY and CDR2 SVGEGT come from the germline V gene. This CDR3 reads CASSYLSGNTGELFF. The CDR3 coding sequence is TGTGCCAGCAGTTACCTTAGCGGGAACACCGGGGAGCTGTTTTTT.